This TCR beta chain was recorded in a study of blood T cell repertoires in COVID-19. On the study more broadly: Both acute and convalescent COVID-19 samples were obtained from the United States, Italy and Spain. PBMCs, B-cell-depleted T cells, or T cells were the source of the cDNA or gDNA that made up the material.

Original data processing: Reference gene primer amplification gave nucleated cell count estimates. Data came from immunoSEQ multiplex PCR; TCRdb stores just in-frame clones and leaves some out. The V and J calls and the clone size are those of that table, but D and trimming were determined from the DNA. The data show about 59,000 clones, around 90% seen once. The sequence came from a man older than 75 with acute or convalescent COVID-19. Sequencing was carried out using peripheral blood.

For the CDR3, the DNA is TGTGCCACTAAGGGGGTGGAGAACACTGAAGCTTTCTTT. It yields the protein CATKGVENTEAFF. V and J are TRBV10-3 and TRBJ1-1, with TRBD1 as a possible D gene (6 bases). CDR3 length: 13 residues. The V gene's germline CDR1 is ENHRY and CDR2 SYGVKD. The germline V and J ends were trimmed by 10 bases and 1 base, with 13 bases remaining between them.